This passage covers 25 T cell receptor beta chains from one sample sequenced in a study of blood T cell repertoires in COVID-19. Assay used: immunoSEQ multiplex PCR; TCRdb lists only in-frame clones, some missing. In the table there are around 400,000 clones, roughly 90% of which are singletons. The specimen sequenced was peripheral blood. These receptors came from a man aged 35-49 years with acute or convalescent COVID-19.

V and J are TRBV13 and TRBJ2-3; 8 nucleotides agree with TRBD2. CDR3 length: 17 residues. Trimming at V came to 4 bases and at J to 3 bases, leaving 12 bases not matched to a gene. The germline CDR1 and CDR2 sequences are PRHDT and FYEKMQ (reference sequence). The CDR3 DNA reads as TGTGCCAGCAGCTCCCTCGGGGGGGGCGGAGGGACAGATACGCAGTATTTT. This gives the protein CASSSLGGGGGTDTQYF. Looking up the rest from reference TRBV13 and TRBJ2-3 gives the full variable domain: AAGVIQSPRHLIKEKRETATLKCYPIPRHDTVYWYQQGPGQDPQFLISFYEKMQSDKGSIPDRFSAQQFSDYHSELNMSSLELGDSALYFCASSSLGGGGGTDTQYFGPGTRLTVL.

This chain links TRBV2 with TRBJ2-3; 7 bases are shared with TRBD2. CDR3 length: 14 amino acids. Germline V lookup: CDR1 SNHLY, CDR2 FYNNEI. Germline trimming cut 7 bases from V and 2 bases from J; bases unmatched to any gene: 6. CDR3 coding DNA: TGTGCCAGCACGCAGCGGGGACTCACAGATACGCAGTATTTT. Its translation: CASTQRGLTDTQYF.

The chain links TRBV4-3 to TRBJ2-5, with D maybe TRBD2 (6 bases). Trimming took off 1 base at V and 5 bases at J, with 20 bases between the two ends. This CDR3 contains 17 residues. Germline CDR1 and CDR2: LGHNA and YSLEER. The CDR3 nucleotides read TGCGCCAGCAGCCAAGCAGGAGGGGCTCGGGGTCTCGAGACCCAGTACTTC. Protein: CASSQAGGARGLETQYF.

About this clone: The same CDR3 arises from other DNA sequences in this sample as well. This rearrangement joins TRBV18 to TRBJ2-3, with 11 positions matching TRBD1. Germline CDR1 is KGHSH and CDR2 is LQKENI. V was clipped by 3 bases and J by 4 bases; unmatched bases: 6. CDR3 length: 16 residues. Here the CDR3 reads CASSPPGQGGADTQYF. CDR3 sequence (DNA): TGTGCCAGCTCACCTCCGGGACAGGGGGGGGCAGATACGCAGTATTTT.

The J gene is TRBJ2-4, the V gene TRBV3-1 (or the pseudogene TRBV3-2); possible D gene TRBD2, 5 bases. This CDR3 has 15 amino acids. The germline CDR1 and CDR2 sequences are LGHDT and YNNKEL (reference sequence). The V end was cut by 0 bases, the J end by 6 bases, with 12 bases between. The CDR3 sequence: CASSQEREFGNIQYF. The CDR3 DNA reads TGTGCCAGCAGCCAAGAGAGGGAATTCGGAAACATTCAGTACTTC.

The V call is TRBV6-2 or TRBV6-3, the J call TRBJ2-2; D not resolved. V dropped 2 bases and J dropped 2 bases, with 12 bases sitting between them. The germline gives CDR1 MNHEY, CDR2 SVGEGT. The CDR3 is made up of 16 amino acids. CDR3 coding DNA: TGTGCCAGCAGTTACCTCTATGGGCCTAACACCGGGGAGCTGTTTTTT. Protein: CASSYLYGPNTGELFF.

The chain has TRBV7-3 and TRBJ2-7, with TRBD2 matching 7 bases. V lost 5 bases and J lost 3; bases outside the gene matches: 10. The CDR3 loop spans 15 amino acids. Germline loops: CDR1 SGHTA, CDR2 FQGTGA. The CDR3, as DNA: TGTGCCAGCAGCCTCGACGGCGGGAGCGACTACGAGCAGTACTTC. Translation: CASSLDGGSDYEQYF.

J is TRBJ1-2 and V is TRBV27; D is perhaps TRBD1 (6 bases). The CDR3 length is 14 residues. The V gene's germline CDR1 is MNHEY and CDR2 SMNVEV (reference sequence). Trimming removed 4 bases at V and 3 bases at J, with 12 bases between. Here the CDR3 reads CASSWGRGDYGYTF. CDR3 nucleotides: TGTGCCAGCAGTTGGGGCAGGGGCGACTATGGCTACACCTTC.

The CDR3 region is CASSSVFRGGDGYTF. CDR3 DNA sequence: TGTGCCAGCAGTTCCGTATTCAGGGGAGGGGATGGCTACACCTTC. V is TRBV28 and J is TRBJ1-2; D possibly corresponds to TRBD1 (6 bases). Per the germline V gene, CDR1 is MDHEN and CDR2 is SYDVKM. V was cut by 4 bases and J by 6 bases, with 18 bases left in between. CDR3 length: 15 amino acids.

The V and J genes are TRBV28 and TRBJ2-1; 11 bases map to TRBD2. CDR3 size: 15 residues. Germline V CDR1 and CDR2: MDHEN, SYDVKM. V shed 3 bases, J shed 3 bases, and the junction held 1 base outside the gene matches. In DNA form, the CDR3 reads TGTGCCAGCAGTTTGACTAGCGGGGACTACAATGAGCAGTTCTTC. It specifies CASSLTSGDYNEQFF.

The rearrangement joins TRBV4-2 to TRBJ2-3; 9 positions agree with TRBD1. The CDR3 length is 16 residues. The germline gives CDR1 LGHNA, CDR2 YNFKEQ. J lost 4 bases, V lost 1 base, and 6 bases had no gene match. The CDR3 sequence is CASSQAVGQGSDTQYF. The CDR3 DNA reads TGTGCCAGCAGCCAAGCGGTTGGACAGGGGTCAGATACGCAGTATTTT.

The chain joins TRBV2 to TRBJ2-5, with a weak D call TRBD1 (6 bases). The CDR3 is made up of 13 amino acids. The V gene's germline CDR1 is SNHLY and CDR2 FYNNEI. V was cut by 7 bases and J by 1 base, with 10 bases left in between. In DNA, the CDR3 is TGTGCCAGCAATGTACAGGGCCAAGAGACCCAGTACTTC. This gives the protein CASNVQGQETQYF.

This chain connects TRBV5-1 to TRBJ2-7; TRBD1 might be the D (7 bases). The CDR3 runs 15 residues. Looked up from germline, CDR1 is SGHRS and CDR2 is YFSETQ. V lost 0 bases, J lost 3 bases, and 13 bases lay in between. The chain's CDR3 is CASSLGGGTDYEQYF. The CDR3 DNA reads as TGCGCCAGCAGCTTGGGCGGAGGGACAGACTACGAGCAGTACTTC.

The chain uses TRBV5-1 and TRBJ1-1; D gene ambiguous. Trimming took 2 bases from V and 1 from J, leaving 6 bases between them. The V gene's germline CDR1 is SGHRS and CDR2 YFSETQ. CDR3 length: 13 amino acids. CDR3 loop: CASSFYGNTEAFF. CDR3 in DNA: TGCGCCAGCAGCTTTTACGGGAACACTGAAGCTTTCTTT.

The V gene is TRBV9, the J gene TRBJ1-1, with a tentative D call TRBD1 (5 bases). V shed 0 bases and J shed 6 bases, with 12 bases lying between them. CDR3 length: 14 residues. CDR1 is SGDLS, CDR2 YYNGEE, per germline. In DNA form, the CDR3 reads TGTGCCAGCAGCGTAGATGGCTGGGGCTCTGAAGCTTTCTTT. Its translation: CASSVDGWGSEAFF.

In its sample, this clone was seen a few times. The chain uses TRBV6-2 or TRBV6-3 and TRBJ2-4; tentatively, D is TRBD1 (6 bases). From germline, CDR1 is MNHEY and CDR2 SVGEGT. The germline V and J ends were trimmed by 4 bases and 0 bases, with 7 bases remaining between them. CDR3 length equals 14 residues. The CDR3 loop reads CASSSRGAKNIQYF. CDR3 sequence (DNA): TGTGCCAGCAGTTCCAGGGGAGCCAAAAACATTCAGTACTTC.

V is TRBV6-6 and J is TRBJ1-2; 7 bases fit TRBD1. Germline CDR1 reads MNHNY; CDR2 reads SVGAGI (reference sequence). V was pared by 6 bases and J by 2 bases, with 27 bases of the junction left unmatched. This CDR3 region has 21 residues. CDR3 residues: CASSHIGLGRDSNIENYGYTF. CDR3 sequence (DNA): TGTGCCAGCAGCCACATCGGGCTCGGTCGGGACAGTAATATAGAAAACTATGGCTACACCTTC.

J is TRBJ1-1 and V is TRBV7-9; D remains ambiguous. Germline V gene lookup returns CDR1 SEHNR and CDR2 FQNEAQ (reference sequence). Trimming took off 2 bases at V and 1 base at J, with 8 bases between the two ends. CDR3 length: 14 amino acids. CDR3 sequence: CASSLTRQNTEAFF. CDR3 DNA sequence: TGTGCCAGCAGCTTAACCAGACAGAACACTGAAGCTTTCTTT.

CDR3 in amino acids: CASTLGSEAFF. In nucleotides, the CDR3 is TGTGCCAGCACCCTTGGCAGTGAAGCTTTCTTT. This chain uses TRBV2 with TRBJ1-1; D gene unclear. CDR3 length: 11 amino acids. Germline V gene sequence: CDR1 SNHLY, CDR2 FYNNEI. V was clipped by 7 bases and J by 7 bases, with 10 bases between them.

V usage is TRBV2 and J usage is TRBJ2-3; D not certain. There are 14 residues in the CDR3. Germline V gene sequence: CDR1 SNHLY, CDR2 FYNNEI. V was trimmed by 4 bases and J by 4 bases, leaving 12 bases between them. The CDR3 coding sequence is TGTGCCAGCAGTGCCGCGGCGTTCCCAGATACGCAGTATTTT. Its protein product is CASSAAAFPDTQYF.

The V gene is TRBV6-6, the J gene TRBJ2-1; the match to TRBD2 covers 9 bases. J was trimmed by 15 bases and V by 7 bases; bases with no gene match: 13. This CDR3 has 13 residues. The V gene's germline CDR1 is MNHNY and CDR2 SVGAGI (reference sequence). CDR3 amino acids: CASMIEREEGWFF. CDR3 coding DNA: TGTGCCAGCATGATCGAGCGGGAGGAGGGATGGTTCTTC.

The chain has TRBV5-1 and TRBJ2-3, with 9 bases identical to TRBD1. V lost 4 bases and J lost 4; bases outside the gene matches: 7. The CDR3 runs 15 residues. CDR1 and CDR2 (germline): SGHRS, YFSETQ. Written as DNA, the CDR3 is TGCGCCAGCAGCACGGGACAGGGTGGTGCAGATACGCAGTATTTT. Encoded protein: CASSTGQGGADTQYF. The full variable domain, rest sourced from reference TRBV5-1 and TRBJ2-3, is KAGVTQTPRYLIKTRGQQVTLSCSPISGHRSVSWYQQTPGQGLQFLFEYFSETQRNKGNFPGRFSGRQFSNSRSEMNVSTLELGDSALYLCASSTGQGGADTQYFGPGTRLTVL.

This clone was seen only a few times. J is TRBJ1-2 and V is TRBV3-1 (or the pseudogene TRBV3-2); no firm D call. The CDR3 extends over 12 amino acids. Trimming stripped 7 bases from V and 8 bases from J, with 14 bases between. The germline V gene encodes CDR1 LGHDT and CDR2 YNNKEL (reference sequence). The chain's CDR3 is CASKGGSGGYTF. The CDR3 DNA sequence: TGTGCCAGCAAGGGAGGAAGTGGGGGCTACACCTTC.

V usage is TRBV6-5 and J usage is TRBJ2-2; D might be TRBD1 (6 bases). Germline CDR1 MNHEY, CDR2 SVGAGI. CDR3 size: 15 residues. V was shortened by 7 bases and J by 6 bases, with 18 bases between the two germline ends. The CDR3 DNA is TGTGCCAGCACCCTCGGGACAAGGTCTTCCGGGGAGCTGTTTTTT. Amino acid sequence: CASTLGTRSSGELFF.

This chain joins TRBV9 and TRBJ2-7; D is unresolved. The CDR3 covers 14 residues. Trimming took 0 bases from V and 0 from J, leaving 7 bases between them. Germline lookup yields CDR1 SGDLS and CDR2 YYNGEE. The CDR3 nucleotides are TGTGCCAGCAGCGTAGACAGTCTCTCCTACGAGCAGTACTTC. It yields the protein CASSVDSLSYEQYF.